This TCR beta chain stems from a study of T cell responses to AZD1222 COVID-19 vaccine. Whole-study results and caveats: The number of AZD1222 recipients seropositive at baseline was only six. It was only after the peak T cell response that any repertoires were sampled. Rises in breadth and depth of Spike-specific TCRs came after two AZD1222 doses. In a largely white British group with more females than males, clonal diversity was possibly underestimated.

Generated by immunoSEQ multiplex PCR, the TCRdb table keeps only in-frame clones and is missing some. The repertoire holds about 140,000 clones, around 92% seen once, with 9.5% to 15% in the top ten. On this clone itself: Its antigen is currently unknown.

Here the sequenced sample was peripheral blood, taken after recovery from COVID-19. This TCR derives from an adult who had recovered from COVID-19.

CDR3 coding DNA: TGTGCCAGCTCACCAGAGGGAGAGATGATTAACTATGGCTACACCTTC. Translated, it gives CASSPEGEMINYGYTF. The V call is TRBV18, the J call TRBJ1-2; D is unresolved. The CDR3 extends over 16 amino acids. Germline assignment: CDR1 KGHSH and CDR2 LQKENI. Trimming pared 2 bases from V and 1 base from J, leaving 14 bases between. Full variable domain (remainder filled in from reference TRBV18 and TRBJ1-2): NAGVMQNPRHLVRRRGQEARLRCSPMKGHSHVYWYRQLPEEGLKFMVYLQKENIIDESGMPKERFSAEFPKEGPSILRIQQVVRGDSAAYFCASSPEGEMINYGYTFGSGTRLTVV.